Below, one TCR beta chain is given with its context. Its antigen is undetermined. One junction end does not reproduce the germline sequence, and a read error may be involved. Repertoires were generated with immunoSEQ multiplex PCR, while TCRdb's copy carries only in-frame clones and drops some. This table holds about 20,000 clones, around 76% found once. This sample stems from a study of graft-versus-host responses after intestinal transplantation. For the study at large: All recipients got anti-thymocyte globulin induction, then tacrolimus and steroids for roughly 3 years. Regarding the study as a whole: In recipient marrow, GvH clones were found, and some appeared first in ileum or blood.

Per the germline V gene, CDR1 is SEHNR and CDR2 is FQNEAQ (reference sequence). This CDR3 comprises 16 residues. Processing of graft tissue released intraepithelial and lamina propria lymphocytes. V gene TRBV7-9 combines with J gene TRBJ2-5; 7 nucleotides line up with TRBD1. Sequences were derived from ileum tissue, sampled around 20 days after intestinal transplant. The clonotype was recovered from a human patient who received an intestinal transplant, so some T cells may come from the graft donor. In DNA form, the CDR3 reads TGTGCCAGCAGCTCCTGGACAGGAACCCCGCAAGGGACCCAGTACTTC. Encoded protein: CASSSWTGTPQGTQYF.